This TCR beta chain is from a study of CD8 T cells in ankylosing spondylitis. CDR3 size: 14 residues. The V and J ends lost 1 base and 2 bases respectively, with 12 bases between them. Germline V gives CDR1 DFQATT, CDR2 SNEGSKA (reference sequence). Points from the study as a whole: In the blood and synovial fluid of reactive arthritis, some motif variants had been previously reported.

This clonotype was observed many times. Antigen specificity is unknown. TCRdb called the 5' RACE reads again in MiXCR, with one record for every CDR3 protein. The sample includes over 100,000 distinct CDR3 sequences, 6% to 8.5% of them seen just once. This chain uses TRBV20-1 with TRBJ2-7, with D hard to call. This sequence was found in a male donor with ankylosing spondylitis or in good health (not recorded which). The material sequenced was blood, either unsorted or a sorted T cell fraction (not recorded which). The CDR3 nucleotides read TGCAGTGCTAGAGTGCCACAGAGACCCTACGAGCAGTACTTC. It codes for CSARVPQRPYEQYF.